The TCR beta chain under discussion was sequenced for a study of blood T cell repertoires in COVID-19. Method: immunoSEQ multiplex PCR; TCRdb's copy keeps in-frame clones and lacks some. The repertoire holds approximately 82,000 clones, with 85% as singletons. J was trimmed by 8 bases and V by 6 bases; bases with no gene match: 5. This CDR3 spans 13 amino acids. CDR1 is MNHEY and CDR2 is SVGAGI in the germline V gene. This clonotype was obtained from a woman in her 70s with active or convalescent COVID-19. V is TRBV6-5 and J is TRBJ1-4; TRBD1 matches at 8 bases. Sequencing was carried out using peripheral blood. CDR3 nucleotide sequence: TGTGCCAGCAGGGTCAGGGGGCGCGAAAAACTGTTTTTT. It specifies CASRVRGREKLFF.